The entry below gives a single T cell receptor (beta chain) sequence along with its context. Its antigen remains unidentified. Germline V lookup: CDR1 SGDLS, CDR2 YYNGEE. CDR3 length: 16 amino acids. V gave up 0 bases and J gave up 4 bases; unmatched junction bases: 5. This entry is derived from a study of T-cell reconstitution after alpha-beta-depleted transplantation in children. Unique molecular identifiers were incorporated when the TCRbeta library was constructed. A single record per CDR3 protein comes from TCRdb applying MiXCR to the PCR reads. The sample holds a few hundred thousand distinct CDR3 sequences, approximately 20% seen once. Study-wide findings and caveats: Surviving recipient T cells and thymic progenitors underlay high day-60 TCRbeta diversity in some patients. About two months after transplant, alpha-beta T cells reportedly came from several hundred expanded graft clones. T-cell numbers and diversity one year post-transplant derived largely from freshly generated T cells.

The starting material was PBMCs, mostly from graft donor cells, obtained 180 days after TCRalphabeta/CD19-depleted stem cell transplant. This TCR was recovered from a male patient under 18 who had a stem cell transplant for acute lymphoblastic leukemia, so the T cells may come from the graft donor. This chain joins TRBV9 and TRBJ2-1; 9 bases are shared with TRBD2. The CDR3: CASSVGSGSLYNEQFF. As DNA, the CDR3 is TGTGCCAGCAGCGTAGGTAGCGGGAGCCTTTACAATGAGCAGTTCTTC.